These 23 T cell receptor beta chains came from one sample sequenced in a study of shared clonotypes between healthy human individuals (dated by TCRdb to between 2020 and 2021). Libraries were prepared through the immunoSEQ multiplex PCR assay. TCRdb obtained this table from immuneACCESS and retained in-frame rearrangements with V and J assigned. These tables miss some clones; where compared with another copy, unresolved V genes account for less than half of the shortfall, and the remainder is unexplained. For this sample the table gives hundreds of thousands of clones, of which 90% to 96% were detected only once. Clones ranked in the top ten supply approximately 0.062% of the sample. The specimen sequenced was naive CD4+ T cells sorted from blood. The cell subset or site label, read with the paper, signifies: CD45RA+ positively selected. These receptors were obtained from a woman in her 30s in good health.

The chain employs TRBV28 and TRBJ2-7; possible D gene TRBD2, 7 bases. Germline CDR1 is MDHEN and CDR2 is SYDVKM. Trimming cost V 5 bases and J 7 bases, with 15 bases left between them. This CDR3 spans 13 amino acids. The CDR3 sequence is CASSPGGRREQYF. Here the CDR3 DNA reads TGTGCCAGCAGTCCCGGGGGGCGTAGGGAGCAGTACTTC.

J is TRBJ2-3 and V is TRBV29-1; D is uncertain. This CDR3 contains 10 residues. CDR1 is SQVTM, CDR2 ANQGSEA, per germline. V was shortened by 7 bases and J by 7 bases, with 9 bases between the two germline ends. CDR3 nucleotides: TGCAGCGCCGGAGAGAATACGCAGTATTTT. Translation: CSAGENTQYF.

The chain uses TRBV2 and TRBJ2-2; the D gene could be TRBD1 or TRBD2 (5 bases each). Trimming stripped 3 bases from V and 0 bases from J, with 11 bases between. The CDR3 has 16 residues. CDR1 is SNHLY and CDR2 is FYNNEI in the germline V gene. CDR3 sequence (DNA): TGTGCCAGCAGTGATCTGGGACCGGCGAACACCGGGGAGCTGTTTTTT. This translates into CASSDLGPANTGELFF.

The V gene is TRBV15, the J gene TRBJ2-7, with D unclear. Germline V gives CDR1 LNHNV, CDR2 YYDKDF (reference sequence). V dropped 0 bases and J dropped 2 bases, with 8 bases sitting between them. The CDR3 covers 14 residues. For the CDR3, the DNA is TGTGCCACCAGCAGAGATGCAGGACCCTACGAGCAGTACTTC. It translates to CATSRDAGPYEQYF. The variable domain in full, completed from reference TRBV15 and TRBJ2-7, reads DAMVIQNPRYQVTQFGKPVTLSCSQTLNHNVMYWYQQKSSQAPKLLFHYYDKDFNNEADTPDNFQSRRPNTSFCFLDIRSPGLGDTAMYLCATSRDAGPYEQYFGPGTRLTVT.

The rearrangement links TRBV10-1 to TRBJ2-1; 10 nucleotides match TRBD1. The V gene's germline CDR1 is WNHNN and CDR2 SYGVQD (reference sequence). Trimming cost V 2 bases and J 2 bases; bases outside gene matches: 9. The CDR3 runs to 18 residues. The CDR3 DNA sequence: TGCGCCAGCAGTGAGCGATGGACAGGGGGAACAACCTACAATGAGCAGTTCTTC. Its protein is CASSERWTGGTTYNEQFF.

The chain couples TRBV23-1 to TRBJ1-2; D remains unclear. TRBV23-1 is noted as an ORF with a role that remains uncertain. V gave up 7 bases and J gave up 3 bases, with 15 bases separating them. This CDR3 has 14 residues. Here the CDR3 reads CASTHPRGHYGYTF. CDR3 nucleotide sequence: TGCGCCAGCACCCATCCACGAGGGCACTATGGCTACACCTTC.

The CDR3 reads CASSLALGQGSKSSYEQYF. In nucleotides, the CDR3 is TGTGCCAGCAGCTTAGCGTTGGGACAGGGATCCAAAAGTTCCTACGAGCAGTACTTC. This chain connects TRBV7-9 to TRBJ2-7, with 9 bases matching TRBD1. This CDR3 comprises 19 residues. With 0 bases clipped from V and 1 base from J, the junction kept 13 bases outside the gene matches. The germline CDR1 and CDR2 sequences are SEHNR and FQNEAQ (reference sequence). The whole variable domain, filled in from reference TRBV7-9 and TRBJ2-7, reads DTGVSQNPRHKITKRGQNVTFRCDPISEHNRLYWYRQTLGQGPEFLTYFQNEAQLEKSRLLSDRFSAERPKGSFSTLEIQRTEQGDSAMYLCASSLALGQGSKSSYEQYFGPGTRLTVT.

The V call is TRBV6-5, the J call TRBJ1-5; D remains unclear. The length of the CDR3 is 15 residues. V was shortened by 6 bases and J by 9 bases, with 21 bases between the two germline ends. CDR1 MNHEY and CDR2 SVGAGI come from the germline V gene. Here the CDR3 DNA reads TGTGCCAGCAGAAGCCGGGCCGCCCGGGGTGGGCCCCAGCATTTT. It yields the protein CASRSRAARGGPQHF.

The J gene is TRBJ1-5, the V gene TRBV28, with 8 bases lining up with TRBD1. J gave up 4 bases and V 1 base, and 3 bases lay outside the gene matches. This CDR3 is built from 15 residues. Germline lookup yields CDR1 MDHEN and CDR2 SYDVKM. The CDR3 sequence is CASSLFGQGNQPQHF. Here the CDR3 DNA reads TGTGCCAGCAGTTTATTTGGACAGGGTAATCAGCCCCAGCATTTT.

This rearrangement joins TRBV11-2 to TRBJ2-7; possible D gene TRBD2, 7 bases. The germline V gene encodes CDR1 SGHAT and CDR2 FQNNGV. The CDR3 sequence is 14 residues long. The germline V and J ends were trimmed by 3 bases and 5 bases, with 14 bases remaining between them. The chain's CDR3 is CASSLGAGVNEQYF. The CDR3 nucleotides read TGTGCCAGCAGCTTGGGGGCGGGAGTAAACGAGCAGTACTTC.

V gene TRBV5-1 combines with J gene TRBJ2-7; the match to TRBD2 covers 8 bases. CDR3 length: 14 amino acids. Trimming cost V 1 base and J 2 bases; bases outside gene matches: 2. Germline lookup yields CDR1 SGHRS and CDR2 YFSETQ. The CDR3 loop is CASSLTSGTYEQYF. CDR3 sequence (DNA): TGCGCCAGCAGCTTGACTAGCGGAACCTACGAGCAGTACTTC.

The J gene is TRBJ2-7, the V gene TRBV5-1, with 8 bases identical to TRBD2. From germline, CDR1 is SGHRS and CDR2 YFSETQ. The V segment lost 3 bases and the J segment 2 bases; nucleotides outside the gene matches: 4. This CDR3 has 14 amino acids. CDR3 in DNA: TGCGCCAGCAGCTCTTGGACTAGCCCCTACGAGCAGTACTTC. The encoded protein is CASSSWTSPYEQYF.

The gene calls are TRBV7-6 and TRBJ2-7, with unresolved D. The V end was cut by 2 bases, the J end by 1 base, with 6 bases between. Germline CDR1 and CDR2: SGHVS and FNYEAQ. This CDR3 is built from 13 residues. The CDR3 region is CASSLQESYEQYF. The CDR3 region has the DNA TGTGCCAGCAGCTTACAGGAATCCTACGAGCAGTACTTC. Variable domain in full (rest from reference TRBV7-6 and TRBJ2-7): GAGVSQSPRYKVTKRGQDVALRCDPISGHVSLYWYRQALGQGPEFLTYFNYEAQQDKSGLPNDRFSAERPEGSISTLTIQRTEQRDSAMYRCASSLQESYEQYFGPGTRLTVT.

This chain uses TRBV7-2 with TRBJ2-1; TRBD1 is a possible D gene (7 bases). The germline gives CDR1 SGHTA, CDR2 FQGNSA. The CDR3 totals 15 residues. Trimming pared 5 bases from V and 14 bases from J, leaving 25 bases between. The CDR3: CASSPGGWSGEGKFF. In nucleotides, the CDR3 is TGTGCCAGCAGCCCAGGGGGATGGTCGGGAGAGGGAAAGTTCTTC. Using reference TRBV7-2 and TRBJ2-1 for the parts outside the CDR3, the full variable domain is GAGVSQSPSNKVTEKGKDVELRCDPISGHTALYWYRQSLGQGLEFLIYFQGNSAPDKSGLPSDRFSAERTGGSVSTLTIQRTQQEDSAVYLCASSPGGWSGEGKFFGPGTRLTVL.

The chain recombines TRBV27 with TRBJ2-2, with D possibly matching TRBD1 (5 bases). The germline V gene encodes CDR1 MNHEY and CDR2 SMNVEV (reference sequence). V was trimmed by 7 bases and J by 1 base, leaving 10 bases between them. The CDR3 extends over 14 amino acids. The CDR3 is CASKDGQNTGELFF. DNA of the CDR3: TGTGCCAGCAAGGACGGACAGAACACCGGGGAGCTGTTTTTT.

The table lists this clone with a count of one. This sequence joins TRBV28 and TRBJ1-5, with 7 nucleotides matching TRBD1. The junction had 3 bases not matched to a gene; V was cut back by 2 bases and J by 5 bases. The CDR3 loop spans 14 amino acids. Germline CDR1 and CDR2: MDHEN and SYDVKM. The CDR3 nucleotides read TGTGCCAGCAGTTTAAGACAGGGTGATCAGCCCCAGCATTTT. Its translation: CASSLRQGDQPQHF.

V gene TRBV28 combines with J gene TRBJ1-3; D uncertain. Germline values: CDR1 MDHEN, CDR2 SYDVKM. V was shortened by 8 bases and J by 6 bases, with 14 bases between the two germline ends. This CDR3 contains 13 residues. This CDR3 reads CASAFQVENTIYF. The CDR3 DNA follows: TGTGCCAGCGCGTTTCAGGTGGAAAACACCATATATTTT.

This clone was detected a few times. Other DNA sequences in the same sample also yield this CDR3. V and J are TRBV28 and TRBJ1-5; D gene ambiguous. CDR1 is MDHEN and CDR2 is SYDVKM in the germline V gene. The V and J ends lost 0 bases and 6 bases respectively, with 3 bases between them. The CDR3 spans 12 residues. The CDR3 DNA follows: TGTGCCAGCAGTTTATGGTTTCAGCCCCAGCATTTT. This sequence encodes CASSLWFQPQHF.

The chain links TRBV29-1 to TRBJ2-5; D perhaps matches TRBD1 (6 bases). Gene TRBJ2-7 matches the end of the DNA better, so the J call may be wrong. CDR1 is SQVTM and CDR2 is ANQGSEA in the germline V gene. The CDR3 runs 14 residues. The CDR3: CSVKDSGPTYEQYF. The CDR3 coding sequence is TGCAGCGTTAAGGACAGTGGTCCGACCTACGAGCAGTACTTC.

The chain employs TRBV19 and TRBJ1-5; D is uncertain. The CDR3 covers 18 residues. Germline values: CDR1 LNHDA, CDR2 SQIVND (reference sequence). V shed 1 base and J shed 1 base, with 17 bases lying between them. DNA for the CDR3: TGTGCCAGTAGTATAGGGGCAATACAAAGTCGGAGCAATCAGCCCCAGCATTTT. This codes for CASSIGAIQSRSNQPQHF.

This sequence joins TRBV7-9 and TRBJ2-2, with 9 bases lining up with TRBD1. The CDR3 loop spans 16 amino acids. J lost 3 bases, V lost 5 bases, and 7 bases had no gene match. From germline, CDR1 is SEHNR and CDR2 FQNEAQ (reference sequence). The CDR3 region has the DNA TGTGCCAGCAGCCCGGACAGGGGTGAGGACACCGGGGAGCTGTTTTTT. Translated, it gives CASSPDRGEDTGELFF. The full variable domain, in which reference TRBV7-9 and TRBJ2-2 provide the parts outside the CDR3, is DTGVSQNPRHKITKRGQNVTFRCDPISEHNRLYWYRQTLGQGPEFLTYFQNEAQLEKSRLLSDRFSAERPKGSFSTLEIQRTEQGDSAMYLCASSPDRGEDTGELFFGEGSRLTVL.

The chain uses TRBV9 and TRBJ2-7; unclear D gene. Germline-derived CDR1 and CDR2 are SGDLS and YYNGEE. Trimming shortened V by 0 bases and J by 4 bases, and 11 bases separated the two germline ends. There are 14 residues in the CDR3. The CDR3 here is CASSVGPEMYEQYF. CDR3 in DNA: TGTGCCAGCAGCGTAGGGCCAGAAATGTACGAGCAGTACTTC.

V is TRBV5-1 and J is TRBJ2-1; the match to TRBD1 covers 10 bases. Trimming took 7 bases from V and 6 from J; bases not matched to a gene: 13. The CDR3 contains 16 residues. Per the germline V gene, CDR1 is SGHRS and CDR2 is YFSETQ. As DNA, the CDR3 is TGCGCCAGCGGAACAGGGGGGACAGGGGCGGTCAATGAGCAGTTCTTC. The encoded protein is CASGTGGTGAVNEQFF.